The text below deals with one T cell receptor beta chain. These data belong to a study of T-cell reconstitution after alpha-beta-depleted transplantation in children. This CDR3 has 17 amino acids. J was trimmed by 0 bases and V by 1 base; bases with no gene match: 5. The germline CDR1 and CDR2 sequences are SGHVS and FNYEAQ. Using unique molecular identifiers, the investigators prepared the TCRbeta library. Via MiXCR, TCRdb re-called the PCR reads, giving one row per CDR3 protein. The sample records 250,000 to 300,000 distinct CDR3 sequences, 9.9% being singletons. The chain recombines TRBV7-6 with TRBJ1-4, with 7 bases identical to TRBD1. The sequences come from PBMCs from the stem cell graft donor, collected from the stem cell graft. This TCR was sampled from a human donor who donated a stem cell graft to a child with SCID. The CDR3 bases are TGTGCCAGCAGCTTAGGAGGGACAGTTGCAACTAATGAAAAACTGTTTTTT. Translated, it gives CASSLGGTVATNEKLFF.